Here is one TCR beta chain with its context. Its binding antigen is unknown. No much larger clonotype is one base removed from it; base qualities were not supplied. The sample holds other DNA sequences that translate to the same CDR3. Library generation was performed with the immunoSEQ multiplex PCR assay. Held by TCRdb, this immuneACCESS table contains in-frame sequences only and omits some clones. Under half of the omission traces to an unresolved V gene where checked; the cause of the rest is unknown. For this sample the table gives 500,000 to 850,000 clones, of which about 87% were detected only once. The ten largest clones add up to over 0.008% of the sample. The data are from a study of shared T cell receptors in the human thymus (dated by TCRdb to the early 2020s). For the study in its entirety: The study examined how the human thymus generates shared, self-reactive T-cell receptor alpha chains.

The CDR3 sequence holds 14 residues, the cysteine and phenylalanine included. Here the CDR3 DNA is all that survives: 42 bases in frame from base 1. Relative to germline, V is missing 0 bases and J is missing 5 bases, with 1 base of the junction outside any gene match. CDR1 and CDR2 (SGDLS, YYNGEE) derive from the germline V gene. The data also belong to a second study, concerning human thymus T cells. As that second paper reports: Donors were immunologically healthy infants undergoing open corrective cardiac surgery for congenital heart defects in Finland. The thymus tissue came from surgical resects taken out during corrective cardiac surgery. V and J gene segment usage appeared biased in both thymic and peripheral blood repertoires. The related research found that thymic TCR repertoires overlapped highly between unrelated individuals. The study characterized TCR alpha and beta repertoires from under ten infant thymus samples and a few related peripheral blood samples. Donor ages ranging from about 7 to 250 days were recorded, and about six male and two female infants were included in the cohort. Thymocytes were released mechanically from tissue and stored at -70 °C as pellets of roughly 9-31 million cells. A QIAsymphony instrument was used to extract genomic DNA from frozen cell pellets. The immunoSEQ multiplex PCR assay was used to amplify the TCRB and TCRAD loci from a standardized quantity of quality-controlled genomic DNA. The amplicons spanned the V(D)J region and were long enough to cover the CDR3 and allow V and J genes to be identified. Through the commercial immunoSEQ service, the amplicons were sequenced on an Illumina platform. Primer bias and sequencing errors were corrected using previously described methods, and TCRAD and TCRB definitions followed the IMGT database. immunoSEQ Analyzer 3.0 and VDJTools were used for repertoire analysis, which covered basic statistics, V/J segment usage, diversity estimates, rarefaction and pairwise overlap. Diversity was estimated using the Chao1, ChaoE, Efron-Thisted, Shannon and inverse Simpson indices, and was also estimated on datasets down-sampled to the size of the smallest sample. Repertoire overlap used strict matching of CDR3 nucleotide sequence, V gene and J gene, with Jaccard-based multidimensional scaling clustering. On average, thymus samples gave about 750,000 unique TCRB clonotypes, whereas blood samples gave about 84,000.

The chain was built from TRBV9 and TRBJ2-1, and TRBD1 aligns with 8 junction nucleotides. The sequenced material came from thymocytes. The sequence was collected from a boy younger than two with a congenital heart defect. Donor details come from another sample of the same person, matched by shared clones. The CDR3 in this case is CASSVEDRDNEQFF. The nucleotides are TGTGCCAGCAGCGTAGAGGACAGGGACAATGAGCAGTTCTTC. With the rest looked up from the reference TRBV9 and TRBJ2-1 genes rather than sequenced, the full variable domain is DSGVTQTPKHLITATGQRVTLRCSPRSGDLSVYWYQQSLDQGLQFLIQYYNGEERAKGNILERFSAQQFPDLHSELNLSSLELGDSALYFCASSVEDRDNEQFFGPGTRLTVL.